This T cell receptor beta chain was obtained from a study of identical twins. The ends lost 8 bases at V and 2 bases at J; junction bases unmatched: 9. This CDR3 is built from 13 residues. Germline values: CDR1 GTSNPN, CDR2 SVGIG (reference sequence). Via MiXCR, TCRdb re-called the 5' RACE reads, giving one row per CDR3 protein. The sample has roughly 570,000 distinct CDR3 sequences; more than 9% are singletons. This same sample was also part of a study on yellow fever vaccine responses in identical twins. According to that study: Twins showed a vaccine T cell response that reportedly seemed partly convergent, partly personalized.

This sequence was found in a woman aged 18-29 years in good health. The sample was PBMCs. The chain is built from TRBV30 and TRBJ2-7; 7 bases map to TRBD1. This CDR3 reads CATSGGSPYEQYF. DNA of the CDR3: TGTGCCACCTCAGGGGGTTCCCCCTACGAGCAGTACTTC.